The clone carrying this TCR beta chain has a single count. As yet, its antigen is unknown. This record belongs to a study of T-cell reconstitution after alpha-beta-depleted transplantation in children. Study-wide results and caveats: Alpha-beta T cells about two months after transplant reportedly derived from several hundred expanded graft clones.

This CDR3 is built from 11 residues. Trimming pared 4 bases from V and 15 bases from J, leaving 13 bases between. Germline lookup yields CDR1 MNHEY and CDR2 SVGEGT. Preparation of the TCRbeta library involved a method that used unique molecular identifiers. Using its own MiXCR run on the PCR reads, TCRdb lists one record per CDR3 protein. The sample has 400,000 to 450,000 distinct CDR3 sequences, around 46% seen once. The sequencing here drew on PBMCs, taken before TCRalphabeta/CD19-depleted stem cell transplant. The chain combines TRBV6-2 or TRBV6-3 with TRBJ2-1; possibly TRBD1 for D (6 bases). The receptor comes from a girl aged 2 to 9 with aplastic anemia, due to receive a stem cell transplant. CDR3: CASSFGGAGFF. The CDR3 region has the DNA TGTGCCAGCAGTTTTGGGGGCGCTGGGTTCTTC.